The 9 T cell receptor beta chains listed next were all sequenced from one sample in a study of blood T cell repertoires in COVID-19. Clones were sequenced by immunoSEQ multiplex PCR, and TCRdb holds only the in-frame ones, with some missing. The table includes 95,000 to 100,000 clones, over 80% detected once. The sample consisted of peripheral blood. The source is a man aged 45 to 65 with active COVID-19.

V and J are TRBV11-3 and TRBJ2-1; 13 bases agree with TRBD2. CDR1 and CDR2 from the germline V gene are SGHNT and YENEEA. Trimming removed 5 bases from V and 2 bases from J; junction bases left unmatched: 3. There are 16 residues in the CDR3. This CDR3 reads CASSLGTSGTYNEQFF. The CDR3 bases are TGTGCCAGCAGCCTTGGGACTAGCGGGACCTACAATGAGCAGTTCTTC.

The chain joins TRBV3-1 (or the pseudogene TRBV3-2) to TRBJ1-1; no clear D gene. The V gene lost 4 bases and the J gene lost 5 bases, with 11 bases spanning the gap. This CDR3 region has 13 residues. CDR1 and CDR2 from the germline V gene are LGHDT and YNNKEL (reference sequence). The CDR3 nucleotides are TGTGCCAGCAGCCGTTCCCGCGGGACTGAAGCTTTCTTT. It is translated as CASSRSRGTEAFF.

The chain couples TRBV20-1 to TRBJ2-1; D might be TRBD1 (5 bases). The CDR3 contains 15 residues. Germline V CDR1 and CDR2: DFQATT, SNEGSKA (reference sequence). V was pared by 3 bases and J by 6 bases, with 18 bases between. Here the CDR3 DNA reads TGCAGTGCTAGTGGATTATCAGGGCGAGTCAATGAGCAGTTCTTC. Protein: CSASGLSGRVNEQFF.

The chain carries TRBV29-1 and TRBJ2-7, with D hard to call. The germline CDR1 and CDR2 sequences are SQVTM and ANQGSEA. With 4 bases removed from V and 0 bases from J, the gap between germline ends came to 7 bases. The CDR3 is 12 residues long. The CDR3 is CSVGAGSYEQYF. CDR3 bases: TGCAGCGTTGGGGCCGGCTCCTACGAGCAGTACTTC.

This clone was observed a few times. The CDR3 loop reads CATSAFHRRRAFF. CDR3 DNA: TGTGCCACCAGTGCTTTTCACAGACGAAGGGCTTTCTTT. The chain is built from TRBV24-1 and TRBJ1-1; D unclear. Germline lookup yields CDR1 KGHDR and CDR2 SFDVKD. The CDR3 has 13 amino acids. V dropped 5 bases and J dropped 11 bases, with 17 bases sitting between them.

The CDR3 bases are TGTGCCAGTAGTATTTGGCAGGAAAATTCACCCCTCCACTTT. This translates into CASSIWQENSPLHF. The chain combines TRBV19 with TRBJ1-6; D not resolved. V was shortened by 3 bases and J by 7 bases, with 10 bases between the two germline ends. The CDR3 extends over 14 amino acids. The germline V gene encodes CDR1 LNHDA and CDR2 SQIVND (reference sequence).

V and J are TRBV10-2 and TRBJ1-5, with 9 bases aligning to TRBD1. Germline-derived CDR1 and CDR2 are WSHSY and SAAADI. The CDR3 sequence is 15 residues long. V shed 3 bases, J shed 7 bases, and the junction held 7 bases outside the gene matches. The CDR3 nucleotides read TGCGCCAGCAGTGACCCGGGACAGGGAGGACAGCCCCAGCATTTT. Encoded protein: CASSDPGQGGQPQHF.

The rearrangement uses TRBV2 and TRBJ1-1, with 7 positions matching TRBD1. Germline V gene data show CDR1 as SNHLY and CDR2 as FYNNEI. This CDR3 is built from 15 residues. Trimming removed 6 bases from V and 0 bases from J; junction bases left unmatched: 7. CDR3 in amino acids: CASSQLGTVNTEAFF. The DNA for the CDR3 is TGTGCCAGCAGCCAGCTCGGGACAGTGAACACTGAAGCTTTCTTT.

This chain connects TRBV7-2 to TRBJ2-7; D may be TRBD2 (6 bases). The CDR3 spans 14 residues. Trimming removed 2 bases at V and 1 base at J, with 9 bases between. Germline V gives CDR1 SGHTA, CDR2 FQGNSA. CDR3 sequence reads: CASSLSGLSYEQYF. The CDR3 nucleotides are TGTGCCAGCAGCTTAAGTGGACTATCCTACGAGCAGTACTTC.